This TCR beta chain originates from a study of blood T cell repertoires in COVID-19. Study context: T cells, B-cell-depleted T cells, or PBMCs provided the cDNA or gDNA that served as material.

The study recruited people aged 18 to 89 years across about 25 US areas. Self-reported history from a screening survey and questionnaire set each donor's cohort. Cohort 3 donors were reported recovered after two negative PCRs, clearance, or symptom resolution. Using immunoSEQ multiplex PCR, the repertoire was profiled, and TCRdb retains in-frame clones only, with some absent. The table has around 180,000 clones, around 80% seen once. V gave up 5 bases and J gave up 3 bases; unmatched junction bases: 7. Germline values: CDR1 LGHDT, CDR2 YNNKEL (reference sequence). CDR3 length: 15 residues. This receptor was taken from a man aged 50 to 60 who had recovered from COVID-19. The specimen was PBMCs or T cells enriched from blood (not recorded which). The chain joins TRBV3-1 (or the pseudogene TRBV3-2) to TRBJ1-3; 7 nucleotides agree with TRBD1. CDR3 protein: CASSGTGVDGNTIYF. CDR3 nucleotides: TGTGCCAGCAGCGGAACAGGGGTGGATGGAAACACCATATATTTT.